The clone carrying this T cell receptor beta chain was observed many times. Its cognate antigen is unknown. V lost 4 bases to trimming and J lost 1 base; unmatched junction nucleotides: 8. The CDR3 runs to 17 residues. These data are taken from a study of early T cells in non-severe SARS-CoV-2 infection. Study-wide background: Whole-blood bulk RNA, unsorted, was sequenced, and chains were unpaired.

Points from the study as a whole: Matching with VDJdb favored anti-spike CD8 responses (missing private and CD4 specificities).

Attachment of unique molecular identifiers to individual cDNA molecules was performed. TCRdb processed the 5' RACE reads anew with MiXCR; each CDR3 protein has one entry. Of tens of thousands of distinct CDR3 sequences in the sample, 9.5% to 15% were seen once. The J gene is TRBJ2-2, the V gene TRBV12-3 or TRBV12-4, with 8 bases matching TRBD1. Sequenced input: whole blood. The sequence came from an adult who was a healthcare worker with PCR-confirmed SARS-CoV-2 infection or an uninfected control (not recorded which). The CDR3 sequence is CASSSLDRVKNTGELFF. CDR3 nucleotides: TGTGCCAGCAGTTCGTTGGACAGGGTAAAGAACACCGGGGAGCTGTTTTTT.